What follows are 10 T cell receptor beta chains derived from one specimen sequenced in a study of T cells in Graves' hyperthyroidism and ophthalmopathy. RNA transcripts served as the template for amplifying TCR beta CDR3 regions. The HTBI primer set served for first-round RT-PCR of the TCR CDR3. One entry per CDR3 protein results from TCRdb running MiXCR on the multiplex PCR reads. Found here are roughly 500,000 distinct CDR3 sequences, approximately 49% of them singletons; the top ten hold about 40%. Sequenced sample: peripheral blood or thyroid tissue (not recorded which). The source of these receptors is an adult woman with Graves' disease, either hyperthyroidism or ophthalmopathy (not recorded which).

This clonotype was seen ten or more times. This chain links TRBV12-3 or TRBV12-4 with TRBJ1-1; D gene unclear. V lost 0 bases, J lost 4 bases, and 9 bases lay in between. The CDR3 has 14 amino acids. The CDR3 sequence is CASSLAGVATEAFF. The DNA of the CDR3 is TGTGCCAGCAGTTTAGCGGGAGTGGCCACTGAAGCTTTCTTT.

This clonotype occurred many times. The J gene is TRBJ2-2, the V gene TRBV5-1; the D is unclear. Trimming removed 4 bases at V and 2 bases at J, with 3 bases between. The CDR3 extends over 12 amino acids. From germline, CDR1 is SGHRS and CDR2 YFSETQ. CDR3: CASSDNTGELFF. The CDR3 DNA is TGCGCCAGCAGCGATAACACCGGGGAGCTGTTTTTT.

This clonotype was found many times. The missing conserved phenylalanine or tryptophan at the end of this CDR3 makes a read error likely. The DNA is omitted, as the CDR3 cannot be located on it reliably, and the CDR3 follows TCRdb's listing. The chain couples TRBV29-1 to TRBJ1-2. With termini counted, the CDR3 has 10 amino acids. CDR1 and CDR2 from the germline V gene are SQVTM and ANQGSEA. CDR3 in amino acids: CSVWGEGKTY.

This clonotype was seen a handful of times. The genes are TRBV25-1 and TRBJ2-1, with 9 positions matching TRBD2. This CDR3 has 18 residues. The V gene's germline CDR1 is MGHDK and CDR2 SYGVNS. The trim removed 3 bases at V and 1 base at J, leaving 10 bases unmatched. In DNA, the CDR3 is TGTGCCAGCAGTGAGGTGGTAGCGGGAGAAGGATCCTACAATGAGCAGTTCTTC. This codes for CASSEVVAGEGSYNEQFF. The full variable domain, with the rest looked up from reference TRBV25-1 and TRBJ2-1, is EADIYQTPRYLVIGTGKKITLECSQTMGHDKMYWYQQDPGMELHLIHYSYGVNSTEKGDLSSESTVSRIRTEHFPLTLESARPSHTSQYLCASSEVVAGEGSYNEQFFGPGTRLTVL.

The V and J genes are TRBV2 and TRBJ1-5, with unresolved D. This CDR3 contains 13 residues. The germline V gene encodes CDR1 SNHLY and CDR2 FYNNEI. V gave up 8 bases and J gave up 2 bases, with 10 bases separating them. The CDR3 sequence: CASAYGGNQPQHF. Written as DNA, the CDR3 is TGTGCCAGCGCTTACGGAGGCAATCAGCCCCAGCATTTT.

The chain recombines TRBV29-1 with TRBJ1-5; no definite D call. The germline V and J ends were trimmed by 4 bases and 1 base, with 14 bases remaining between them. This CDR3 is built from 15 residues. Germline CDR1 is SQVTM and CDR2 is ANQGSEA. CDR3: CSVVKGSLSNQPQHF. DNA of the CDR3: TGCAGCGTTGTCAAGGGAAGTTTGAGCAATCAGCCCCAGCATTTT. Complete variable domain (other parts from reference TRBV29-1 and TRBJ1-5): SAVISQKPSRDICQRGTSLTIQCQVDSQVTMMFWYRQQPGQSLTLIATANQGSEATYESGFVIDKFPISRPNLTFSTLTVSNMSPEDSSIYLCSVVKGSLSNQPQHFGDGTRLSIL.

This clonotype was observed at least ten times. The V gene is TRBV29-1, the J gene TRBJ2-5; a weak D match, TRBD2 (5 bases). The CDR3 is made up of 14 amino acids. Germline CDR1 reads SQVTM; CDR2 reads ANQGSEA. V was shortened by 3 bases and J by 6 bases, with 17 bases between the two germline ends. CDR3 sequence: CSVERGPAGKTQYF. CDR3 bases: TGCAGCGTTGAGCGCGGCCCCGCCGGGAAGACCCAGTACTTC.

This clonotype was seen at least ten times. The V gene is TRBV12-3 or TRBV12-4, the J gene TRBJ1-2; 7 nucleotides line up with TRBD1. V trimming: 6 bases; J trimming: 4 bases; junction bases outside the gene matches: 5. There are 13 residues in the CDR3. This chain's CDR3 is CASRLQGTYGYTF. DNA of the CDR3: TGTGCCAGCAGATTACAGGGGACCTATGGCTACACCTTC.

This clonotype appeared many times. The chain has TRBV19 and TRBJ1-2; 7 bases align to TRBD1. CDR1 is LNHDA, CDR2 SQIVND, per germline (reference sequence). After removal of 6 bases from V and 3 bases from J, the junction contained 4 bases not matched to a gene. The CDR3 sequence is 13 residues long. CDR3 sequence: CASSPQGHYGYTF. In DNA form, the CDR3 reads TGTGCCAGTAGCCCACAGGGGCACTATGGCTACACCTTC. Full variable domain (remainder filled in from reference TRBV19 and TRBJ1-2): DGGITQSPKYLFRKEGQNVTLSCEQNLNHDAMYWYRQDPGQGLRLIYYSQIVNDFQKGDIAEGYSVSREKKESFPLTVTSAQKNPTAFYLCASSPQGHYGYTFGSGTRLTVV.

This clonotype appeared once. This is likely a read error, given that the CDR3 carries no conserved phenylalanine or tryptophan at its end. The DNA is left out, because the CDR3 cannot be placed on it with certainty; the CDR3 is given as TCRdb lists it. The rearrangement uses TRBV7-9 and TRBJ1-2. Germline V gene sequence: CDR1 SEHNR, CDR2 FQNEAQ (reference sequence). Both ends counted, the CDR3 spans 8 residues. This CDR3 reads CASSLEPE.